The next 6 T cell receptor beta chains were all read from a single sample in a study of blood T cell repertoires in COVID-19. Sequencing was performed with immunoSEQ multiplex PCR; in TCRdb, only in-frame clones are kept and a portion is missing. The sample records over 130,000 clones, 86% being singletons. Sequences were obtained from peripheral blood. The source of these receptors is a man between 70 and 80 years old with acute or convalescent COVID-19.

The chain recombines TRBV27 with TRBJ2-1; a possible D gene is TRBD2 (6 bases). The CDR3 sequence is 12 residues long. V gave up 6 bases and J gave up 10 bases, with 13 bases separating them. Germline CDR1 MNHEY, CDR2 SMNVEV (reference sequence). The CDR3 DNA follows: TGTGCCAGCAGGGGACTCCCCAGGGAGCAGTTCTTC. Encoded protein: CASRGLPREQFF.

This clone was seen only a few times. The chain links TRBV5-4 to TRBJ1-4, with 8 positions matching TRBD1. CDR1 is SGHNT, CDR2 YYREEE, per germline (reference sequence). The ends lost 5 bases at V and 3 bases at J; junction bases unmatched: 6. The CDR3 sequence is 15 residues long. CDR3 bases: TGTGCCAGCAGATCGGACAGGGTGGCTAATGAAAAACTGTTTTTT. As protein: CASRSDRVANEKLFF.

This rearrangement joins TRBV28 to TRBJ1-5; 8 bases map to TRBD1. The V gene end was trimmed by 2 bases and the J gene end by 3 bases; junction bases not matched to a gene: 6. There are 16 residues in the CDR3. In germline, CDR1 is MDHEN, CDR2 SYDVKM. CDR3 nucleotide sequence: TGTGCCAGCAGTTTACGGACAGGGCAAAACAATCAGCCCCAGCATTTT. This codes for CASSLRTGQNNQPQHF.

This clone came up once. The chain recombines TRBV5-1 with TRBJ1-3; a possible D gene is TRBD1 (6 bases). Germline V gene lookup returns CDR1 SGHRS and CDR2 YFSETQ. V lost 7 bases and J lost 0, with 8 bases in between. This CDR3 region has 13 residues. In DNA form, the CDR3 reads TGCGCCAGCCGGGACAACTCTGGAAACACCATATATTTT. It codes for CASRDNSGNTIYF. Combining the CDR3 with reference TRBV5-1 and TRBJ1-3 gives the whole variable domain KAGVTQTPRYLIKTRGQQVTLSCSPISGHRSVSWYQQTPGQGLQFLFEYFSETQRNKGNFPGRFSGRQFSNSRSEMNVSTLELGDSALYLCASRDNSGNTIYFGEGSWLTVV.

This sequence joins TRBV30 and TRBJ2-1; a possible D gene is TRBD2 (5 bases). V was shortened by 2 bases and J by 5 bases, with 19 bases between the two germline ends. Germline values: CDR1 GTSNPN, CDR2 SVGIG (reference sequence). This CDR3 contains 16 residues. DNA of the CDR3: TGTGCCTGGAGTCCTACCGAGAGGGCTTGGAACAATGAGCAGTTCTTC. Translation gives CAWSPTERAWNNEQFF.

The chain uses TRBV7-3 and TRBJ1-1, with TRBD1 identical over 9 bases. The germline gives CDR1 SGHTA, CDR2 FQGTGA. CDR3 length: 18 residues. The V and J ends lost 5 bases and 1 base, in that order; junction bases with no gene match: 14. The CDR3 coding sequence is TGTGCCAGCAGCCTTACCCCCCGGGACAGGGCGCGGAACACTGAAGCTTTCTTT. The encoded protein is CASSLTPRDRARNTEAFF.